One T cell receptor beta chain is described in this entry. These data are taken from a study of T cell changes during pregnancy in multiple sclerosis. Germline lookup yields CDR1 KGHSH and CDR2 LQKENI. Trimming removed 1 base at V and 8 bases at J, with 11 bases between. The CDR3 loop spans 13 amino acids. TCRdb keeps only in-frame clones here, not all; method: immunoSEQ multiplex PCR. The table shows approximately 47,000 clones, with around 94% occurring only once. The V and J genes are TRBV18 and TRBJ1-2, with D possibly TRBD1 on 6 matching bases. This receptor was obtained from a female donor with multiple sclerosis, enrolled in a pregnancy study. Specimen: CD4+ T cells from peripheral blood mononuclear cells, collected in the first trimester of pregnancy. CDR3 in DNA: TGTGCCAGCTCACCACGCAGGGGCTGGGGCTACACCTTC. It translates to CASSPRRGWGYTF.